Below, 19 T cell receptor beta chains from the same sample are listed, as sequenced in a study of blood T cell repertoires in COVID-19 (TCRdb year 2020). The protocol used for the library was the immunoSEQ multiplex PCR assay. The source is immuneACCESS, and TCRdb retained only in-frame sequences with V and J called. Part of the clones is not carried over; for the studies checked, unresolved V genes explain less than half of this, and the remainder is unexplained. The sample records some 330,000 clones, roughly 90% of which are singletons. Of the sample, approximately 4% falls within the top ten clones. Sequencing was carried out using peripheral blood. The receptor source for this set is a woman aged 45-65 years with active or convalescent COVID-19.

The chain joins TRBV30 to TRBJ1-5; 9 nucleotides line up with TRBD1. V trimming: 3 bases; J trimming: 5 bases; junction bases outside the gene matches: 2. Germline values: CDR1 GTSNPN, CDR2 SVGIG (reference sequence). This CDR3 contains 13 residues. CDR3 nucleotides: TGTGCCTGGAGGGGACAGGGAGATCAGCCCCAGCATTTT. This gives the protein CAWRGQGDQPQHF.

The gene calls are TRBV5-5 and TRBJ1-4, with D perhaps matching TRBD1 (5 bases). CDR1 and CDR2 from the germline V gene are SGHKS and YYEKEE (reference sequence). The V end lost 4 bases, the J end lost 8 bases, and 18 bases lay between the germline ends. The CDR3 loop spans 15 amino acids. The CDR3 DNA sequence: TGTGCCAGCAGCCCAGGGTCTGCTATAGGGGAAAAACTGTTTTTT. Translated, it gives CASSPGSAIGEKLFF.

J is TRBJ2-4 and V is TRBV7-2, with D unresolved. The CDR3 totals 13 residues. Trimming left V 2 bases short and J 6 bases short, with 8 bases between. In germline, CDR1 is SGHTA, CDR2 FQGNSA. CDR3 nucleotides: TGTGCCAGCAGCTTAAACTCCTTAAACATTCAGTACTTC. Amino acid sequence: CASSLNSLNIQYF.

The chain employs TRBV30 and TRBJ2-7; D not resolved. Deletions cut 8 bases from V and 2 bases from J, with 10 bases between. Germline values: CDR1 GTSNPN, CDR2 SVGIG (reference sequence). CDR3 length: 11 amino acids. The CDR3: CAGASAYEQYF. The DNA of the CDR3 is TGTGCCGGAGCATCGGCCTACGAGCAGTACTTC.

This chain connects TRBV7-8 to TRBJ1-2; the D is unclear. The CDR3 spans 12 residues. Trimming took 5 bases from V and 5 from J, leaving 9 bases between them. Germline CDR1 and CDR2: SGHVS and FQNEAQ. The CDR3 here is CASSPPQYGYTF. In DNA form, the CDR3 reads TGTGCCAGCAGCCCCCCGCAGTATGGCTACACCTTC.

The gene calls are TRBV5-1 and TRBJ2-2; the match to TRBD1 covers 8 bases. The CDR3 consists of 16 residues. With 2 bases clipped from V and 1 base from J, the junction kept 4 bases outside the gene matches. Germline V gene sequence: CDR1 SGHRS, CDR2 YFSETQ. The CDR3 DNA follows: TGCGCCAGCAGCTTTCCGGGACAGGTGAACACCGGGGAGCTGTTTTTT. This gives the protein CASSFPGQVNTGELFF.

The CDR3 coding sequence is TGTGCCAGCAGTTCCCCGCTAGCCTCCGGGTCCTGGAACTACGAGCAGTACTTC. Translation: CASSSPLASGSWNYEQYF. The chain couples TRBV28 to TRBJ2-7, with a tentative D call TRBD2 (5 bases). There are 18 residues in the CDR3. V lost 4 bases and J 3 bases, leaving 25 bases between the germline ends. Looked up from germline, CDR1 is MDHEN and CDR2 is SYDVKM. The complete variable domain, with remaining parts taken from reference TRBV28 and TRBJ2-7, reads DVKVTQSSRYLVKRTGEKVFLECVQDMDHENMFWYRQDPGLGLRLIYFSYDVKMKEKGDIPEGYSVSREKKERFSLILESASTNQTSMYLCASSSPLASGSWNYEQYFGPGTRLTVT.

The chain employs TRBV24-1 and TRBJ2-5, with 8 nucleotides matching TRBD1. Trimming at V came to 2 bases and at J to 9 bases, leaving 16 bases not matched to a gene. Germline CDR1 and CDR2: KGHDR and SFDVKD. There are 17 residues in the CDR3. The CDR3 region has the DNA TGTGCCACCAGTGATTCCCGGTCCGGGACAGGCCAGGGGGCCCAGTACTTC. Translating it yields CATSDSRSGTGQGAQYF.

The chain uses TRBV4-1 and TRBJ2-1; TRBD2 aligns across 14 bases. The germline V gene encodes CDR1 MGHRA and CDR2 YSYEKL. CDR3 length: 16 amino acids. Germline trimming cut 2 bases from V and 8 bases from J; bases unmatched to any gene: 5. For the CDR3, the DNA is TGCGCCAGCAGCCAAAGAGGGACTAGCGGGGGTGATGAGCAGTTCTTC. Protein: CASSQRGTSGGDEQFF.

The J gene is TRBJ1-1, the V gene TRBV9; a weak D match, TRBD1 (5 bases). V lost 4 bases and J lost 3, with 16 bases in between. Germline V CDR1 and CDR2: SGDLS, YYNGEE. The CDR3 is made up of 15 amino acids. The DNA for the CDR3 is TGTGCCAGCAGCCCGAGGACGGACACCTACACTGAAGCTTTCTTT. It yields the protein CASSPRTDTYTEAFF.

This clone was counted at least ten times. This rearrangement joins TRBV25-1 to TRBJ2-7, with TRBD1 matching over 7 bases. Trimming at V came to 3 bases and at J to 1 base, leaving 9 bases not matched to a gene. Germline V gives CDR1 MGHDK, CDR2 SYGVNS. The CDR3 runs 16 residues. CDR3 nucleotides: TGTGCCAGCAGTGACCCATCTCGGGACAGTTCCTACGAGCAGTACTTC. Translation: CASSDPSRDSSYEQYF.

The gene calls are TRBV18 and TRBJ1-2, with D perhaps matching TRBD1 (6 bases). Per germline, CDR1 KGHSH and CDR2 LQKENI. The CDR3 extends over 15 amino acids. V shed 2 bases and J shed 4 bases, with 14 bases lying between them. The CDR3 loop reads CASSPRTENPYGYTF. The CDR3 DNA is TGTGCCAGCTCACCAAGGACAGAAAACCCCTATGGCTACACCTTC.

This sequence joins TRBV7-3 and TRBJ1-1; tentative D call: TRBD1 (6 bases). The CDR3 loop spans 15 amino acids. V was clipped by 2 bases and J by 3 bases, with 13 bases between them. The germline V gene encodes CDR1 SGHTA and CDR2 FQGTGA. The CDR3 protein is CASSLLGGRDTEAFF. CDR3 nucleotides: TGTGCCAGCAGCTTATTAGGGGGACGGGACACTGAAGCTTTCTTT.

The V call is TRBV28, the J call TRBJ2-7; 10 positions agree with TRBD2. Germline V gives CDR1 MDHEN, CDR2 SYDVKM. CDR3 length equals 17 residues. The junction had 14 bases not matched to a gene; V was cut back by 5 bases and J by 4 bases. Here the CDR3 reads CASSTRWTSGRGYEQYF. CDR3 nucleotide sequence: TGTGCCAGCAGTACTAGATGGACTAGCGGCCGTGGGTACGAGCAGTACTTC. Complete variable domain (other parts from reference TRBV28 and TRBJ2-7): DVKVTQSSRYLVKRTGEKVFLECVQDMDHENMFWYRQDPGLGLRLIYFSYDVKMKEKGDIPEGYSVSREKKERFSLILESASTNQTSMYLCASSTRWTSGRGYEQYFGPGTRLTVT.

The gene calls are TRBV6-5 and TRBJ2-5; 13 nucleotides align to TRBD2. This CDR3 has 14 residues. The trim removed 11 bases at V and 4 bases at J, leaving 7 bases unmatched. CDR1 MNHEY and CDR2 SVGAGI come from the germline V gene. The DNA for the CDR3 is TGTGCCCTAACTAGCGGGGGGGCCGGAGAGACCCAGTACTTC. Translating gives CALTSGGAGETQYF.

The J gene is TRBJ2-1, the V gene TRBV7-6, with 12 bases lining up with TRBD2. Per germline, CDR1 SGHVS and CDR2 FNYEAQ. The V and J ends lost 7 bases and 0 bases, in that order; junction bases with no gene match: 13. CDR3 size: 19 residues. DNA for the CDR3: TGTGCCAGCACCCCGGGACTAGCGGGCCACACAAGCTCCTACAATGAGCAGTTCTTC. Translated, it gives CASTPGLAGHTSSYNEQFF.

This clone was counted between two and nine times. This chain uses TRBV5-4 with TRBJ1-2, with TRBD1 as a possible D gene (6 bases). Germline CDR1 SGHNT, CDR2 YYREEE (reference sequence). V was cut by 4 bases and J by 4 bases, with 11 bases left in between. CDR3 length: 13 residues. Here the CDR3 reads CASSQGQSYGYTF. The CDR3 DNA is TGTGCCAGCAGCCAAGGACAGAGCTATGGCTACACCTTC.

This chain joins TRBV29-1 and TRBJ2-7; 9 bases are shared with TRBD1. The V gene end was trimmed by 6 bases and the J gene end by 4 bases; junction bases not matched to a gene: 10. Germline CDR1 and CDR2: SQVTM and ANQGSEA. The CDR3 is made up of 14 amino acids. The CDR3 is CSVANRGRTYEQYF. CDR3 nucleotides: TGCAGCGTGGCAAACAGGGGGCGCACTTACGAGCAGTACTTC.

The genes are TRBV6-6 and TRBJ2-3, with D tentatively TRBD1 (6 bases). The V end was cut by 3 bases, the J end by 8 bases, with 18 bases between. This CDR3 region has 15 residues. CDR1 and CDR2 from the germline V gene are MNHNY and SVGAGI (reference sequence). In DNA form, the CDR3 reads TGTGCCAGCAGTTATGGGACAAGGCCGGCGGGTACGCAGTATTTT. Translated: CASSYGTRPAGTQYF.